The T cell receptor (beta chain) described here comes from a study of blood T cell repertoires in COVID-19. About the research overall: Whether acute or convalescent, the COVID-19 samples came from the United States, Italy and Spain.

Repertoires were generated with immunoSEQ multiplex PCR, while TCRdb's copy carries only in-frame clones and drops some. The sample shows 350,000 to 450,000 clones, about four fifths of them seen only once. Germline CDR1 reads SGHTA; CDR2 reads FQGNSA. The CDR3 loop spans 16 amino acids. V shed 1 base and J shed 7 bases, with 19 bases lying between them. Recovered status in Cohort 3 required two negative PCRs, clearance, or symptom resolution. This chain joins TRBV7-2 and TRBJ1-2, with D maybe TRBD1 (6 bases). Input material: PBMCs or T cells enriched from blood (not recorded which). The TCR comes from a woman in her fifties or sixties who had recovered from COVID-19. For the CDR3, the DNA is TGTGCCAGCAGCTTAGACGGGACACCCCTAGGACGTGGCTACACCTTC. Protein sequence: CASSLDGTPLGRGYTF.